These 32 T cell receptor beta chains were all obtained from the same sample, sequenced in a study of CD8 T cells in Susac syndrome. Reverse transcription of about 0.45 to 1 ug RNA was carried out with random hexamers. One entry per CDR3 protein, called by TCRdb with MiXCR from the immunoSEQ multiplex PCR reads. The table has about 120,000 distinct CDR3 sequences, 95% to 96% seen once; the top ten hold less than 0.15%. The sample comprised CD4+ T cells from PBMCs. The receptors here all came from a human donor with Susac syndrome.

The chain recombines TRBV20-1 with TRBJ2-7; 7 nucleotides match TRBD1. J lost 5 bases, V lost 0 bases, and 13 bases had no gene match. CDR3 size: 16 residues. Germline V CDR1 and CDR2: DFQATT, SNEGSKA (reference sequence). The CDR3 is CSARDAVATGTDEQYF. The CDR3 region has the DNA TGCAGTGCTAGAGATGCGGTTGCTACCGGGACAGACGAGCAGTACTTC.

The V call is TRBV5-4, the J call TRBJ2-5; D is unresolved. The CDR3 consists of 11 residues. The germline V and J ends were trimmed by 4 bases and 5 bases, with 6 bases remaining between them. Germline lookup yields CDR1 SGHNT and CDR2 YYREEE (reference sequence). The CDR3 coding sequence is TGTGCCAGCAGCGTTACGGAGACCCAGTACTTC. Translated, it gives CASSVTETQYF.

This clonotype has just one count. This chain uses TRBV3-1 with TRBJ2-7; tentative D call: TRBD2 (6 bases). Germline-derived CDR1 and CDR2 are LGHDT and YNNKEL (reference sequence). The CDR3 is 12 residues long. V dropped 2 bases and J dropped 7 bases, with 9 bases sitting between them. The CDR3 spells CASSQLAGEQYF. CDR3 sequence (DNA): TGTGCCAGCAGCCAACTCGCGGGGGAGCAGTACTTC.

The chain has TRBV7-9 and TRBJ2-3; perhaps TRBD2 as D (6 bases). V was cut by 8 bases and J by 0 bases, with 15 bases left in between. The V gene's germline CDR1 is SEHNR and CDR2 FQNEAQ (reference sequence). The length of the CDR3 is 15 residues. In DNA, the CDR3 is TGTGCCAGCCGGGTAGGGACTGGGAGCACAGATACGCAGTATTTT. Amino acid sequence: CASRVGTGSTDTQYF. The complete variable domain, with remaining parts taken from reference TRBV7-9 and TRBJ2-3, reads DTGVSQNPRHKITKRGQNVTFRCDPISEHNRLYWYRQTLGQGPEFLTYFQNEAQLEKSRLLSDRFSAERPKGSFSTLEIQRTEQGDSAMYLCASRVGTGSTDTQYFGPGTRLTVL.

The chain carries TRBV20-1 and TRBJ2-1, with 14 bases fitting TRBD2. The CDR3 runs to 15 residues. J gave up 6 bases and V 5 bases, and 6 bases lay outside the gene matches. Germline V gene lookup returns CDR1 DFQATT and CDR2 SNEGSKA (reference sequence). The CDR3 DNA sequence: TGCAGTGCTGCATCCGGGACTAGCGGGAGCAATGAGCAGTTCTTC. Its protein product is CSAASGTSGSNEQFF.

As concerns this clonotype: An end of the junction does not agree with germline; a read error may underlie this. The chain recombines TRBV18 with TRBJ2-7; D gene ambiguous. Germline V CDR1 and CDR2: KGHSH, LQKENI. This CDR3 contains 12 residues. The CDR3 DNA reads TGTGCCAGCTCCCAAAGCTCCGACGAGCAGTACTTC. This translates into CASSQSSDEQYF.

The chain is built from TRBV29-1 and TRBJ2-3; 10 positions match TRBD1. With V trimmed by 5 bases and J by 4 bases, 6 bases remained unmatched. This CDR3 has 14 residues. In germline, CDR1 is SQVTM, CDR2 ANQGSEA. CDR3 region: CSVSTGGLADTQYF. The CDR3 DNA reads TGCAGCGTTTCGACAGGGGGCCTTGCAGATACGCAGTATTTT.

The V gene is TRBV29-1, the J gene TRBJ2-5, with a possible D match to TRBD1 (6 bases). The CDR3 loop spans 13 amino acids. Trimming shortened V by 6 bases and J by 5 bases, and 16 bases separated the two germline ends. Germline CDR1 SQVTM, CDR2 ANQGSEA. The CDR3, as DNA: TGCAGCGTGACCACAGGGCAGGGGGAGACCCAGTACTTC. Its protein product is CSVTTGQGETQYF.

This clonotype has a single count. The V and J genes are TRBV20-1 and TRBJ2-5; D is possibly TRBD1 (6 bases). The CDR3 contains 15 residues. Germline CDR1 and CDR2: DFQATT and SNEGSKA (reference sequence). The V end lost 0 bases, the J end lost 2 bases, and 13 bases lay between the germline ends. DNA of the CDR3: TGCAGTGCTAGAGATGACAGGATACATCAAGAGACCCAGTACTTC. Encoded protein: CSARDDRIHQETQYF.

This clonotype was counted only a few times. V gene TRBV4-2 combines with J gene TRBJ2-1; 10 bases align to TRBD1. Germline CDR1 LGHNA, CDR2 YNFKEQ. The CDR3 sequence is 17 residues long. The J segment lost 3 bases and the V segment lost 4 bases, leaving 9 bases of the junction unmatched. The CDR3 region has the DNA TGTGCCAGCAGCCCTACCCCGGGACAGGGGATCTACAATGAGCAGTTCTTC. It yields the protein CASSPTPGQGIYNEQFF.

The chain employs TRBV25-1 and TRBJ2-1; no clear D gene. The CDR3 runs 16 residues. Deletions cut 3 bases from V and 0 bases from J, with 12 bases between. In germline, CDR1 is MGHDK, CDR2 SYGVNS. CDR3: CASSDRLLSSYNEQFF. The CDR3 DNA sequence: TGTGCCAGCAGTGATCGCCTATTGAGCTCCTACAATGAGCAGTTCTTC. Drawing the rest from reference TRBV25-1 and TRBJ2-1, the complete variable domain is EADIYQTPRYLVIGTGKKITLECSQTMGHDKMYWYQQDPGMELHLIHYSYGVNSTEKGDLSSESTVSRIRTEHFPLTLESARPSHTSQYLCASSDRLLSSYNEQFFGPGTRLTVL.

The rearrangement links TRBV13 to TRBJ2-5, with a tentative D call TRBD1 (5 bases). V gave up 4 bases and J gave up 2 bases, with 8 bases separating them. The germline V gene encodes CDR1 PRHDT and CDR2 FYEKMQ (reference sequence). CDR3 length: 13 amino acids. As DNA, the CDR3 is TGTGCCAGCAGCTCGACAGTACAAGAGACCCAGTACTTC. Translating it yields CASSSTVQETQYF.

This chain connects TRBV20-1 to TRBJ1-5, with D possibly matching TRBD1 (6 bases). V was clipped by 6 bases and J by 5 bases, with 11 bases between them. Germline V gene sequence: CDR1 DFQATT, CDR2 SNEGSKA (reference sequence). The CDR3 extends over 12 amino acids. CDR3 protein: CSALEGDQPQHF. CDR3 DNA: TGCAGTGCCCTCGAGGGGGATCAGCCCCAGCATTTT.

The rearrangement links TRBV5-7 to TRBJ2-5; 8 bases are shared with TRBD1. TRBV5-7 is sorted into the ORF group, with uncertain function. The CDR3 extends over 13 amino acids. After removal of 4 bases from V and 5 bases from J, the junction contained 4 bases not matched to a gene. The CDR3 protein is CASSVRDRETQYF. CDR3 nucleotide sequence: TGTGCCAGCAGCGTCCGGGACAGGGAGACCCAGTACTTC.

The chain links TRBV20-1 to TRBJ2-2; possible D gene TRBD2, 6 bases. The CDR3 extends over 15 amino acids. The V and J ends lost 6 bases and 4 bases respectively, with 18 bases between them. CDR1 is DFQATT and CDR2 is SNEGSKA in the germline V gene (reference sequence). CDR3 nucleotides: TGCAGTGCAGCTTTCGGAGGGCGGGGCACCGGGGAGCTGTTTTTT. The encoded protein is CSAAFGGRGTGELFF.

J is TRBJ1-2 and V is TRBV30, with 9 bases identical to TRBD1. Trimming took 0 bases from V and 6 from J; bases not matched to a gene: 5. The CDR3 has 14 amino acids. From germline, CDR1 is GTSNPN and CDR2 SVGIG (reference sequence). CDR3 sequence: CAWSVLGTGNGYTF. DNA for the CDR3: TGTGCCTGGAGTGTACTAGGGACAGGGAATGGCTACACCTTC.

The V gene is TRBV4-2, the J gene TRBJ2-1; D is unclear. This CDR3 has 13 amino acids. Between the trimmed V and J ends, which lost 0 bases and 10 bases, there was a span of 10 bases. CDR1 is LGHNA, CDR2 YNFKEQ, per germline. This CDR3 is CASSQDRWREQFF. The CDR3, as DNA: TGTGCCAGCAGCCAAGATCGATGGCGGGAGCAGTTCTTC.

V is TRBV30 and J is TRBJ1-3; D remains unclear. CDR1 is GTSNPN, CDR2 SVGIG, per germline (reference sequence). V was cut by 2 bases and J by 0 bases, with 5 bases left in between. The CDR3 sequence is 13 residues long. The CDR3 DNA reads TGTGCCTGGAGTATGGACTCTGGAAACACCATATATTTT. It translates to CAWSMDSGNTIYF.

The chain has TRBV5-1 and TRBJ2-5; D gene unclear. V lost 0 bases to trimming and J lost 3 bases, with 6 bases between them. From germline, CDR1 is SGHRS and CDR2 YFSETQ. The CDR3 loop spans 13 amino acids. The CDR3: CASSLAREETQYF. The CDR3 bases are TGCGCCAGCAGCTTGGCACGGGAAGAGACCCAGTACTTC.

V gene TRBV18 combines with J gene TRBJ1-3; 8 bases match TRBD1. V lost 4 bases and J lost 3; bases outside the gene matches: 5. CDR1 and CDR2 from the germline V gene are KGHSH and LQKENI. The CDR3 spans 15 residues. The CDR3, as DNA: TGTGCCAGCTCACGACAGGGGATTGATGGAAACACCATATATTTT. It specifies CASSRQGIDGNTIYF.

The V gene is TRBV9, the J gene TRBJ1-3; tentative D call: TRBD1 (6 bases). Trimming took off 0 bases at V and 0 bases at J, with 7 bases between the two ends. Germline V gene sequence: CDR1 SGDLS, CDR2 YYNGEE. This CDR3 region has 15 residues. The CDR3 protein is CASSVGGLSGNTIYF. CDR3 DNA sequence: TGTGCCAGCAGCGTAGGGGGGCTCTCTGGAAACACCATATATTTT.

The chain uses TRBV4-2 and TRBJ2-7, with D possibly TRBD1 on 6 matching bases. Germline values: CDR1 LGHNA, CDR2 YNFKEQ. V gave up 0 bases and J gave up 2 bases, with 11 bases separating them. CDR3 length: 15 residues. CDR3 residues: CASSQDRRGAYEQYF. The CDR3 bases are TGTGCCAGCAGCCAAGATCGCAGGGGTGCCTACGAGCAGTACTTC.

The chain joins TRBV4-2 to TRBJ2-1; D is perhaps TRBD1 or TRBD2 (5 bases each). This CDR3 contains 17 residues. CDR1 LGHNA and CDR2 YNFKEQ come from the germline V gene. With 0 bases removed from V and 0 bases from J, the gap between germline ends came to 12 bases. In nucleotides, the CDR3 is TGTGCCAGCAGCCAAGATGGGACGGCCGTCTCCTACAATGAGCAGTTCTTC. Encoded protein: CASSQDGTAVSYNEQFF.

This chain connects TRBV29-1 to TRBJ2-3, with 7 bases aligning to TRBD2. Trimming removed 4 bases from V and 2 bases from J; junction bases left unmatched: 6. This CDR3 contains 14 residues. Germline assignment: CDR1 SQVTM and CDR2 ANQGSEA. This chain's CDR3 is CSVAASGTTDTQYF. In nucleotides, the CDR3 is TGCAGCGTTGCGGCTAGCGGTACCACAGATACGCAGTATTTT.

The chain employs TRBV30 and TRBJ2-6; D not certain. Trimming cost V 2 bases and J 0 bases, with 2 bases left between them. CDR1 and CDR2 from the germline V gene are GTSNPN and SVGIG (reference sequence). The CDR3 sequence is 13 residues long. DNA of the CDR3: TGTGCCTGGAGTAACTCTGGGGCCAACGTCCTGACTTTC. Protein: CAWSNSGANVLTF.

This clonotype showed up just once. The CDR3 sequence: CSASGSQGNTEAFF. DNA of the CDR3: TGCAGTGCTAGCGGATCACAGGGGAACACTGAAGCTTTCTTT. The chain recombines TRBV20-1 with TRBJ1-1; maybe TRBD1 (6 bases). Germline V gene data show CDR1 as DFQATT and CDR2 as SNEGSKA (reference sequence). This CDR3 is built from 14 residues. Trimming stripped 3 bases from V and 1 base from J, with 12 bases between.

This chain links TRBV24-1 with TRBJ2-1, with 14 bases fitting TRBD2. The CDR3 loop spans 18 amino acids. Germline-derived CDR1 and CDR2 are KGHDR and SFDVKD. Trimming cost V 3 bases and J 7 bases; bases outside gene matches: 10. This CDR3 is CATSDVIGTSGSRNEQFF. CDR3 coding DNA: TGTGCCACCAGTGATGTAATCGGGACTAGCGGGAGTAGGAATGAGCAGTTCTTC.

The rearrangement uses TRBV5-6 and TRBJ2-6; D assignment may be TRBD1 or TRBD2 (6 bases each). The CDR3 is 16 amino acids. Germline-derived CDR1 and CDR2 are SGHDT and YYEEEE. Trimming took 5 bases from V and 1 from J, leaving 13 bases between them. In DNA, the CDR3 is TGTGCCAGCAGTAGTACAGGGAGGTCTGGGGCCAACGTCCTGACTTTC. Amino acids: CASSSTGRSGANVLTF.

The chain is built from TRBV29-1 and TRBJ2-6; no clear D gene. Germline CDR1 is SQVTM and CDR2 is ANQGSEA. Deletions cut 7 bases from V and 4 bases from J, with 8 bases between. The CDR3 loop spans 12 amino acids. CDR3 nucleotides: TGCAGCGCCCTTGGGGGGGCCAACGTCCTGACTTTC. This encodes CSALGGANVLTF. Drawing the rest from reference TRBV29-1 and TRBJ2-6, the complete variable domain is SAVISQKPSRDICQRGTSLTIQCQVDSQVTMMFWYRQQPGQSLTLIATANQGSEATYESGFVIDKFPISRPNLTFSTLTVSNMSPEDSSIYLCSALGGANVLTFGAGSRLTVL.

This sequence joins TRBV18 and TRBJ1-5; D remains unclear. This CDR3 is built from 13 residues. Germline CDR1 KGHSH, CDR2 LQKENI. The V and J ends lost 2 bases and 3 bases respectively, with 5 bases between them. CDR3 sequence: CASSPGINQPQHF. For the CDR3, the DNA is TGTGCCAGCTCACCAGGGATCAATCAGCCCCAGCATTTT. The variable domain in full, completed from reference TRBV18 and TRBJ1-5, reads NAGVMQNPRHLVRRRGQEARLRCSPMKGHSHVYWYRQLPEEGLKFMVYLQKENIIDESGMPKERFSAEFPKEGPSILRIQQVVRGDSAAYFCASSPGINQPQHFGDGTRLSIL.

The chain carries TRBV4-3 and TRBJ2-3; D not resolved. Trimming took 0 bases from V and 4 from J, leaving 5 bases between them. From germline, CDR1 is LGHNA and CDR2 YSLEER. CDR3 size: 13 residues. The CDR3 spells CASSQDPSDTQYF. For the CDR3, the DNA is TGCGCCAGCAGCCAAGATCCGTCAGATACGCAGTATTTT.

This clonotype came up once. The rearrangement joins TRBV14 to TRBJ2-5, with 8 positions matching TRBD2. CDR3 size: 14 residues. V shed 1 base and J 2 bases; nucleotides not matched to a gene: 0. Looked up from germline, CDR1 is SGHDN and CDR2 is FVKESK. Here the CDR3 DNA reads TGTGCCAGCAGCCAAGCGGGGGGGCAAGAGACCCAGTACTTC. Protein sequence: CASSQAGGQETQYF.